This paragraph covers one TCR beta chain sequence. Its antigen remains unknown. This sample stems from a study of blood T cells in healthy people across ages. The study's findings and limits: Naive T cell percentage showed a strong correlation with the diversity of TCR beta. Donors of long life had a larger count of naive CD4+ cells and greater diversity than aged donors.

Using a J-beta primer mix together with a sample-barcoded 5' primer, a second PCR was run for about 7 to 12 cycles. Every cDNA molecule carried a tag from a template-switch adaptor bearing 12 random nucleotides. Researchers report that each sample yielded at least 2.5 million CDR3-containing paired-end reads. Via MiXCR, TCRdb re-called the 5' RACE reads, giving one row per CDR3 protein. Seen here are 380,000 or so distinct CDR3 sequences, approximately 47% observed once, and the top ten hold under 65%. CDR3 length: 13 amino acids. Germline-derived CDR1 and CDR2 are MNHEY and SVGEGT. V lost 8 bases, J lost 2 bases, and 12 bases lay in between.

The genes are TRBV6-2 or TRBV6-3 and TRBJ1-1; D unresolved. The clonotype comes from a man in his fifties or sixties in good health. The sample consisted of blood. CDR3 sequence reads: CASANGGNTEAFF. The CDR3 bases are TGTGCCAGCGCCAACGGAGGTAACACTGAAGCTTTCTTT.